The 28 T cell receptor beta chains below come from one sample, sequenced in a study of cytomegalovirus exposure and HLA in healthy donors. The PCR contained 60 Vbeta and 13 Jbeta primers. TCRdb's table, derived via immunoSEQ multiplex PCR, lists solely in-frame clones and lacks some. The sample contains about 120,000 clones, roughly 8.6% of which appear only once. Sequencing was carried out using PBMCs. Receptors originate from a woman in her thirties or forties in good health and CMV-seropositive.

The gene calls are TRBV19 and TRBJ1-4, with 9 bases lining up with TRBD1. The CDR3 totals 15 residues. Losses at the gene ends were 6 bases for V and 1 base for J; bases not matched to a gene: 3. Germline loops: CDR1 LNHDA, CDR2 SQIVND (reference sequence). As DNA, the CDR3 is TGTGCCAGTAGCGTGGGACAGGGAACTAATGAAAAACTGTTTTTT. Its protein product is CASSVGQGTNEKLFF. Full variable domain (rest looked up from reference TRBV19 and TRBJ1-4): DGGITQSPKYLFRKEGQNVTLSCEQNLNHDAMYWYRQDPGQGLRLIYYSQIVNDFQKGDIAEGYSVSREKKESFPLTVTSAQKNPTAFYLCASSVGQGTNEKLFFGSGTQLSVL.

This clone came up a few times. The chain recombines TRBV7-9 with TRBJ2-7; 7 bases are a match to TRBD2. With V trimmed by 5 bases and J by 6 bases, 7 bases remained unmatched. Germline lookup yields CDR1 SEHNR and CDR2 FQNEAQ (reference sequence). The CDR3 contains 13 residues. The CDR3 loop reads CASSPGSGGEQYF. CDR3 bases: TGTGCCAGCAGCCCTGGATCGGGGGGCGAGCAGTACTTC. Based on the CDR3 plus reference TRBV7-9 and TRBJ2-7, the full variable domain is DTGVSQNPRHKITKRGQNVTFRCDPISEHNRLYWYRQTLGQGPEFLTYFQNEAQLEKSRLLSDRFSAERPKGSFSTLEIQRTEQGDSAMYLCASSPGSGGEQYFGPGTRLTVT.

This clone has more than one count but fewer than ten. The chain is built from TRBV28 and TRBJ1-2; 7 positions agree with TRBD1. Per germline, CDR1 MDHEN and CDR2 SYDVKM. The CDR3 loop spans 14 amino acids. V lost 6 bases to trimming and J lost 2 bases; unmatched junction nucleotides: 6. The CDR3 region is CASRPTGANYGYTF. The DNA of the CDR3 is TGTGCCAGCAGACCCACAGGGGCCAACTATGGCTACACCTTC.

This clone has only a few counts. The chain links TRBV6-6 to TRBJ2-7; 7 positions match TRBD1. The V gene end was trimmed by 8 bases and the J gene end by 3 bases; junction bases not matched to a gene: 4. Germline V gene lookup returns CDR1 MNHNY and CDR2 SVGAGI (reference sequence). The CDR3 consists of 12 residues. This CDR3 reads CASGTESYEQYF. The DNA for the CDR3 is TGTGCCAGCGGGACAGAAAGCTACGAGCAGTACTTC.

The chain combines TRBV6-4 with TRBJ2-5; 13 bases are a match to TRBD2. The CDR3 has 15 residues. J lost 4 bases, V lost 6 bases, and 5 bases had no gene match. Germline V gene data show CDR1 as MRHNA and CDR2 as SNTAGT. The CDR3 spells CASSRLAGGGETQYF. The CDR3 bases are TGTGCCAGCAGCAGACTAGCGGGGGGAGGAGAGACCCAGTACTTC.

This clone appeared a single time. The chain employs TRBV19 and TRBJ1-1, with D hard to call. Germline assignment: CDR1 LNHDA and CDR2 SQIVND (reference sequence). V lost 7 bases, J lost 4 bases, and 10 bases lay in between. The CDR3 spans 12 residues. The CDR3 DNA reads as TGTGCCAGTATCAATCAGGTCACTGAAGCTTTCTTT. This gives the protein CASINQVTEAFF. The full variable domain, completed using reference TRBV19 and TRBJ1-1, is DGGITQSPKYLFRKEGQNVTLSCEQNLNHDAMYWYRQDPGQGLRLIYYSQIVNDFQKGDIAEGYSVSREKKESFPLTVTSAQKNPTAFYLCASINQVTEAFFGQGTRLTVV.

This clone was detected a few times. The genes are TRBV5-1 and TRBJ1-2; perhaps TRBD1 as D (5 bases). CDR3 size: 15 residues. Germline V gene lookup returns CDR1 SGHRS and CDR2 YFSETQ. The V gene lost 5 bases and the J gene lost 1 base, with 15 bases spanning the gap. CDR3 loop: CASSRMGLLNYGYTF. DNA for the CDR3: TGCGCCAGCAGTCGCATGGGACTTCTTAACTATGGCTACACCTTC. Drawing the rest from reference TRBV5-1 and TRBJ1-2, the complete variable domain is KAGVTQTPRYLIKTRGQQVTLSCSPISGHRSVSWYQQTPGQGLQFLFEYFSETQRNKGNFPGRFSGRQFSNSRSEMNVSTLELGDSALYLCASSRMGLLNYGYTFGSGTRLTVV.

This clone was detected a few times. The chain couples TRBV6-6 to TRBJ1-2; the D gene is possibly TRBD1 (5 bases). CDR3 length: 14 amino acids. V lost 5 bases and J 6 bases, leaving 16 bases between the germline ends. Per the germline V gene, CDR1 is MNHNY and CDR2 is SVGAGI (reference sequence). CDR3 coding DNA: TGTGCCAGCAGTAACCCCGGGACTCTTGATGGCTACACCTTC. Translating gives CASSNPGTLDGYTF.

The CDR3 DNA sequence: TGCGCCAGCAGCGAAGGACAGGGGAACACCGGGGAGCTGTTTTTT. This sequence encodes CASSEGQGNTGELFF. V usage is TRBV5-1 and J usage is TRBJ2-2; 8 nucleotides line up with TRBD1. Unmatched junction bases numbered 3, after V lost 4 bases and J lost 1 base. CDR3 length: 15 amino acids. Looked up from germline, CDR1 is SGHRS and CDR2 is YFSETQ. Supplemented by reference TRBV5-1 and TRBJ2-2, the full variable domain reads KAGVTQTPRYLIKTRGQQVTLSCSPISGHRSVSWYQQTPGQGLQFLFEYFSETQRNKGNFPGRFSGRQFSNSRSEMNVSTLELGDSALYLCASSEGQGNTGELFFGEGSRLTVL.

This chain uses TRBV5-6 with TRBJ1-6; D is unresolved. The CDR3 contains 16 residues. Deletions cut 2 bases from V and 0 bases from J, with 9 bases between. Looked up from germline, CDR1 is SGHDT and CDR2 is YYEEEE. In nucleotides, the CDR3 is TGTGCCAGCAGCTTAGACTCGAGCTCCTATAATTCACCCCTCCACTTT. This sequence encodes CASSLDSSSYNSPLHF.

This clone came up a few times. The gene calls are TRBV4-2 and TRBJ2-5; 10 nucleotides agree with TRBD1. J was trimmed by 4 bases and V by 2 bases; bases with no gene match: 10. Germline lookup yields CDR1 LGHNA and CDR2 YNFKEQ. The CDR3 has 17 amino acids. The CDR3 loop is CASSQPPTGGRRETQYF. In DNA form, the CDR3 reads TGTGCCAGCAGCCAACCTCCGACAGGGGGCCGTCGAGAGACCCAGTACTTC.

V gene TRBV2 combines with J gene TRBJ1-4; D might be TRBD1 (6 bases). Germline V gives CDR1 SNHLY, CDR2 FYNNEI. V was shortened by 4 bases and J by 8 bases, with 11 bases between the two germline ends. This CDR3 spans 13 amino acids. This CDR3 is CASSATGKEKLFF. As DNA, the CDR3 is TGTGCCAGCAGTGCCACAGGGAAGGAAAAACTGTTTTTT.

This chain links TRBV18 with TRBJ1-1; 10 bases align to TRBD1. The CDR3 runs 15 residues. The V segment lost 4 bases and the J segment 1 base; nucleotides outside the gene matches: 3. Germline-derived CDR1 and CDR2 are KGHSH and LQKENI. CDR3 DNA sequence: TGTGCCAGCTCACAAAGACAGGGGGCGAACACTGAAGCTTTCTTT. As protein: CASSQRQGANTEAFF.

The chain uses TRBV19 and TRBJ1-4; D not certain. The CDR3 covers 15 residues. V was cut by 3 bases and J by 5 bases, with 13 bases left in between. Germline loops: CDR1 LNHDA, CDR2 SQIVND (reference sequence). The CDR3 bases are TGTGCCAGTAGTATGGGAAGGACGGGGAATGAAAAACTGTTTTTT. It is translated as CASSMGRTGNEKLFF. Together with reference TRBV19 and TRBJ1-4, the CDR3 gives the full variable domain: DGGITQSPKYLFRKEGQNVTLSCEQNLNHDAMYWYRQDPGQGLRLIYYSQIVNDFQKGDIAEGYSVSREKKESFPLTVTSAQKNPTAFYLCASSMGRTGNEKLFFGSGTQLSVL.

This CDR3 is CASRPPTGGYEQYF. In DNA, the CDR3 is TGTGCCAGCAGACCACCGACAGGAGGCTACGAGCAGTACTTC. This rearrangement joins TRBV6-5 to TRBJ2-7, with D maybe TRBD1 (6 bases). Germline V CDR1 and CDR2: MNHEY, SVGAGI. V was shortened by 6 bases and J by 3 bases, with 15 bases between the two germline ends. The length of the CDR3 is 14 residues.

The genes are TRBV27 and TRBJ2-3; 15 nucleotides align to TRBD2. Losses at the gene ends were 5 bases for V and 0 bases for J; bases not matched to a gene: 3. From germline, CDR1 is MNHEY and CDR2 SMNVEV (reference sequence). The CDR3 has 17 residues. CDR3 in DNA: TGTGCCAGCAGTCCAGGGACTAGCGGGGGGAGCACAGATACGCAGTATTTT. Amino acids: CASSPGTSGGSTDTQYF.

The genes are TRBV18 and TRBJ1-5, with 7 positions matching TRBD1. The V gene's germline CDR1 is KGHSH and CDR2 LQKENI. V was pared by 2 bases and J by 2 bases, with 12 bases of the junction left unmatched. The CDR3 covers 18 residues. CDR3 amino acids: CASSPTSTGLVGNQPQHF. The CDR3, as DNA: TGTGCCAGCTCACCAACGTCGACAGGGTTGGTAGGCAATCAGCCCCAGCATTTT.

This clone was observed a few times. This chain connects TRBV28 to TRBJ2-6, with D possibly matching TRBD1 (6 bases). With 5 bases removed from V and 0 bases from J, the gap between germline ends came to 8 bases. The CDR3 has 15 residues. Germline values: CDR1 MDHEN, CDR2 SYDVKM. CDR3 residues: CASSQGSSGANVLTF. The CDR3 region has the DNA TGTGCCAGCAGTCAGGGGTCCTCTGGGGCCAACGTCCTGACTTTC.

This clone was detected only a few times. The chain employs TRBV2 and TRBJ1-5; 9 bases agree with TRBD1. The CDR3 runs 17 residues. Unmatched junction bases numbered 9, after V lost 6 bases and J lost 0 bases. Germline V gene lookup returns CDR1 SNHLY and CDR2 FYNNEI. The CDR3 DNA reads TGTGCCAGCAGGGGAGGGACAGGGATCTATAGCAATCAGCCCCAGCATTTT. It translates to CASRGGTGIYSNQPQHF.

Only a few counts were recorded for this clone. The chain carries TRBV4-1 and TRBJ1-1, with D unresolved. Germline values: CDR1 MGHRA, CDR2 YSYEKL. CDR3 length equals 13 residues. The V end lost 1 base, the J end lost 5 bases, and 8 bases lay between the germline ends. CDR3 sequence reads: CASSQASWTEAFF. The CDR3 region has the DNA TGCGCCAGCAGCCAAGCCAGTTGGACTGAAGCTTTCTTT.

The V gene is TRBV29-1, the J gene TRBJ1-2; 7 bases fit TRBD1. Trimming took 7 bases from V and 6 from J; bases not matched to a gene: 8. The germline V gene encodes CDR1 SQVTM and CDR2 ANQGSEA. The CDR3 is 12 residues long. CDR3 DNA sequence: TGCAGCGACCTCAGGGGGGAGAATGGCTACACCTTC. Its translation is CSDLRGENGYTF.

The table lists this clone with a few counts. V and J are TRBV7-3 and TRBJ2-7; weak D call: TRBD1 (6 bases). The CDR3 consists of 13 residues. The V end was cut by 6 bases, the J end by 3 bases, with 12 bases between. Germline assignment: CDR1 SGHTA and CDR2 FQGTGA. CDR3 DNA: TGTGCCAGCAGTATATTACAGGGCTACGAGCAGTACTTC. Protein sequence: CASSILQGYEQYF.

The chain employs TRBV18 and TRBJ1-5; 7 bases align to TRBD1. The germline CDR1 and CDR2 sequences are KGHSH and LQKENI. The CDR3 consists of 14 residues. With V trimmed by 5 bases and J by 5 bases, 6 bases remained unmatched. The CDR3 DNA reads as TGTGCCAGCTCAACCGGGACAGCTTATCAGCCCCAGCATTTT. Encoded protein: CASSTGTAYQPQHF.

This chain joins TRBV2 and TRBJ2-2; 10 bases are shared with TRBD2. V shed 1 base and J 8 bases; nucleotides not matched to a gene: 7. CDR1 and CDR2 from the germline V gene are SNHLY and FYNNEI. This CDR3 has 16 amino acids. CDR3 nucleotide sequence: TGTGCCAGCAGTGAAGTGTCTAGCGGGGGCCCTGGGGAGCTGTTTTTT. Translation gives CASSEVSSGGPGELFF.

In its sample, this clone was seen a few times. V usage is TRBV12-5 and J usage is TRBJ2-4; 12 bases are a match to TRBD2. The junction had 0 bases not matched to a gene; V was cut back by 0 bases and J by 0 bases. Germline V CDR1 and CDR2: LGHNT, FRNRAP. The CDR3 contains 17 residues. CDR3 region: CASGLVLAGGAKNIQYF. CDR3 coding DNA: TGTGCTAGTGGTTTGGTACTAGCGGGGGGAGCCAAAAACATTCAGTACTTC.

In the case of this clone: Different DNA sequences within this sample yield the same CDR3. The chain uses TRBV5-1 and TRBJ1-6; a possible D gene is TRBD1 (6 bases). CDR3 length: 14 amino acids. Deletions cut 0 bases from V and 5 bases from J, with 6 bases between. Germline V gene lookup returns CDR1 SGHRS and CDR2 YFSETQ. Written as DNA, the CDR3 is TGCGCCAGCAGCTTGGGACAGGATAATTCACCCCTCCACTTT. Amino acid sequence: CASSLGQDNSPLHF.

This clone has just a few counts. The V gene is TRBV28, the J gene TRBJ2-3; 8 nucleotides match TRBD1. Losses at the gene ends were 6 bases for V and 4 bases for J; bases not matched to a gene: 6. Germline CDR1 and CDR2: MDHEN and SYDVKM. CDR3 length: 14 amino acids. The CDR3 nucleotides are TGTGCCAGCAGCAGGGGGCGAAGGGCAGATACGCAGTATTTT. It specifies CASSRGRRADTQYF. Full variable domain (missing parts from reference TRBV28 and TRBJ2-3): DVKVTQSSRYLVKRTGEKVFLECVQDMDHENMFWYRQDPGLGLRLIYFSYDVKMKEKGDIPEGYSVSREKKERFSLILESASTNQTSMYLCASSRGRRADTQYFGPGTRLTVL.

The chain uses TRBV7-6 and TRBJ2-3; D gene unclear. Germline values: CDR1 SGHVS, CDR2 FNYEAQ. The germline V and J ends were trimmed by 4 bases and 5 bases, with 7 bases remaining between them. The CDR3 spans 12 residues. Here the CDR3 DNA reads TGTGCCAGCAGCTCCCTCGGAGATACGCAGTATTTT. Protein: CASSSLGDTQYF.